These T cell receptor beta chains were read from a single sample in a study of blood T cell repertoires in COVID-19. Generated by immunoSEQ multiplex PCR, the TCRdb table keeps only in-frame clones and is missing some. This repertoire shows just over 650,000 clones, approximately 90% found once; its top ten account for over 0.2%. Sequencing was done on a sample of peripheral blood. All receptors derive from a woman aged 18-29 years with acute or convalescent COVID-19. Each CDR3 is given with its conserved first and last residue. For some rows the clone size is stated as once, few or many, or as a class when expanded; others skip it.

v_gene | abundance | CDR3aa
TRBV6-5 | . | CATGGANRINTEAFF
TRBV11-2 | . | CASSSQGFEQYF
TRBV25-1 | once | CASSDDRWSNYGYTF
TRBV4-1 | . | CASSQGGGTPTYEQYF
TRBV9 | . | CASSSSPVRGGLTDTQYF
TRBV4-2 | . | CASSQALLKGLVYEAFF
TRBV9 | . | CASSAGGDYGYTF
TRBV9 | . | CASSVVGGSGNTIYF
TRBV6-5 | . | CASRPRSGNTIYF
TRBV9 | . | CASSDPFSGGAAEQFF
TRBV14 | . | CASSLNDRGMNTEAFF
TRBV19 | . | CASRDRGSNTGELFF
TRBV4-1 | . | CASSQGRFYSGNTIYF
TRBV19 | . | CASSLSPGSGANVLTF
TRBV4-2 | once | CASSQRDSYGYTF
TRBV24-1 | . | CATSDGGGWDQPQHF
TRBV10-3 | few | CAIWDRGNTEAFF
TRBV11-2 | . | CASSLRQFSGELFF
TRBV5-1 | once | CASSNGQGPYEQYF
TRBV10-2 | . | CASSERGGTEAFF
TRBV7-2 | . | CASSETGKHNQPQHF
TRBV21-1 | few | CASSKQGQGRKNTEAFF
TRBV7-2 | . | CASSLIAGGPSDTQYF
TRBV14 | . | CASSRSPGQGARYSEQYF
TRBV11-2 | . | CASSLGVDYEQYF